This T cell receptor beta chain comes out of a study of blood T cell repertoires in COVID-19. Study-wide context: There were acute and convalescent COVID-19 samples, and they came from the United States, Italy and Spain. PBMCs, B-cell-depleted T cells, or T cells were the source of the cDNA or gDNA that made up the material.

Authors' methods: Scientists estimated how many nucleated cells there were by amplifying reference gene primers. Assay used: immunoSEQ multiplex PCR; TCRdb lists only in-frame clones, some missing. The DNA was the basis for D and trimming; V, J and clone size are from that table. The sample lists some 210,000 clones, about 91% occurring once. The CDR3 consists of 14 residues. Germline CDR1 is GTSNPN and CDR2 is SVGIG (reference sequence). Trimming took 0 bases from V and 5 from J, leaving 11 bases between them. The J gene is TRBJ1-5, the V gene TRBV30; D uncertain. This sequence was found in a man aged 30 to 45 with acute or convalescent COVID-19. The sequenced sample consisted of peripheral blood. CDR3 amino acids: CAWSVSQLDQPQHF. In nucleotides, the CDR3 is TGTGCCTGGAGTGTCAGTCAGCTAGATCAGCCCCAGCATTTT.